One and the same sample provided the 2 T cell receptor beta chains below, sequenced in a study of blood T cell repertoires in COVID-19 (dated by TCRdb to the early 2020s). Preparation of the library involved the immunoSEQ multiplex PCR assay. The table was pulled from immuneACCESS by TCRdb, which kept in-frame rearrangements only. Such tables lose some clones; where checked, under half of the loss comes from unresolved V genes, and the rest has no known cause. This sample holds about 75,000 clones; roughly 87% were observed only once. Roughly 6.8% of the sample is held by the ten biggest clonotypes. Source material: peripheral blood. These receptors originate from a woman in her 50s with acute or convalescent COVID-19.

V usage is TRBV6-5 and J usage is TRBJ1-1; 11 positions agree with TRBD1. Unmatched junction bases numbered 3, after V lost 5 bases and J lost 1 base. The CDR3 is 15 amino acids. From germline, CDR1 is MNHEY and CDR2 SVGAGI. The DNA for the CDR3 is TGTGCCAGCAGTAGGGACAGGGGGGGGAACACTGAAGCTTTCTTT. This translates into CASSRDRGGNTEAFF.

This chain connects TRBV6-2 or TRBV6-3 to TRBJ2-7; perhaps TRBD1 as D (5 bases). The CDR3 has 17 amino acids. Germline CDR1 MNHEY, CDR2 SVGEGT. V gave up 6 bases and J gave up 1 base, with 22 bases separating them. Here the CDR3 reads CASSPLRRQQTSYEQYF. The CDR3 DNA sequence: TGTGCCAGCAGCCCGCTCCGCCGACAGCAGACATCCTACGAGCAGTACTTC.